These 3 T cell receptor beta chains were sequenced from one sample in a study of regulatory T cells in long-lasting Graves disease. Time point given: persistent/refractory GD, antithyroid drugs over 5 years with positive TRAb. Researchers made the TCR library from RNA that was extracted from PBMCs. Assembly of TCR beta libraries relied on iRepertoire HTBI primers together with Arm-PCR of CDR3 regions. Via MiXCR, TCRdb re-called the multiplex PCR reads, giving one row per CDR3 protein. The sample includes around 400,000 distinct CDR3 sequences, about 21% of them seen just once. The starting material was peripheral blood mononuclear cells (PBMCs), obtained when the disease was refractory, from a patient treated with antithyroid drugs. These receptors were taken from a female donor with Graves disease.

At least ten counts were recorded for this clonotype. This chain links TRBV7-3 with TRBJ2-2; D remains ambiguous. This CDR3 contains 14 residues. V lost 7 bases to trimming and J lost 0 bases, with 9 bases between them. The V gene's germline CDR1 is SGHTA and CDR2 FQGTGA. As DNA, the CDR3 is TGTGCCAGCAAGGATGGAACGAACACCGGGGAGCTGTTTTTT. It translates to CASKDGTNTGELFF.

This clonotype was recorded a few times. This rearrangement joins TRBV20-1 to TRBJ2-1, with 11 bases fitting TRBD2. With V trimmed by 5 bases and J by 9 bases, 24 bases remained unmatched. The length of the CDR3 is 19 residues. Looked up from germline, CDR1 is DFQATT and CDR2 is SNEGSKA (reference sequence). CDR3 sequence: CSASNRDRVFSGRAGEQFF. DNA for the CDR3: TGCAGTGCTTCAAATCGGGACAGGGTTTTTAGCGGGAGGGCAGGTGAGCAGTTCTTC.

This clonotype appeared many times. The chain couples TRBV28 to TRBJ1-2; a possible D gene is TRBD1 (6 bases). Germline assignment: CDR1 MDHEN and CDR2 SYDVKM. With 2 bases removed from V and 7 bases from J, the gap between germline ends came to 8 bases. This CDR3 is 12 amino acids long. CDR3 bases: TGTGCCAGCAGTTTAGTGGGGGCTGGCTACACCTTC. It specifies CASSLVGAGYTF.